This T cell receptor (beta chain) stems from a study of shared clonotypes between healthy human individuals. As for the study in general: Aged between 18 and 49, the donors were a couple of women and a few men.

The CDR3 is made up of 15 amino acids. V was cut by 1 base and J by 2 bases, with 9 bases left in between. CDR1 and CDR2 from the germline V gene are LGHNA and YSLEER. The repertoire was sequenced with immunoSEQ multiplex PCR; TCRdb's copy has only in-frame clones and lacks some. The sample has some 490,000 clones; 60% to 80% are singletons. Genomic DNA from unsorted samples was obtained from approximately 96 million PBMCs (per sample). The material sequenced was PBMCs. V usage is TRBV4-3 and J usage is TRBJ2-1, with D perhaps TRBD2 (5 bases). The clonotype originates from a woman in her thirties or forties in good health. Some clones in this sample may be carry-over from other donors' samples. CDR3 coding DNA: TGCGCCAGCAGCCAAGGGGGAGCAGCCTACAATGAGCAGTTCTTC. Its translation is CASSQGGAAYNEQFF.